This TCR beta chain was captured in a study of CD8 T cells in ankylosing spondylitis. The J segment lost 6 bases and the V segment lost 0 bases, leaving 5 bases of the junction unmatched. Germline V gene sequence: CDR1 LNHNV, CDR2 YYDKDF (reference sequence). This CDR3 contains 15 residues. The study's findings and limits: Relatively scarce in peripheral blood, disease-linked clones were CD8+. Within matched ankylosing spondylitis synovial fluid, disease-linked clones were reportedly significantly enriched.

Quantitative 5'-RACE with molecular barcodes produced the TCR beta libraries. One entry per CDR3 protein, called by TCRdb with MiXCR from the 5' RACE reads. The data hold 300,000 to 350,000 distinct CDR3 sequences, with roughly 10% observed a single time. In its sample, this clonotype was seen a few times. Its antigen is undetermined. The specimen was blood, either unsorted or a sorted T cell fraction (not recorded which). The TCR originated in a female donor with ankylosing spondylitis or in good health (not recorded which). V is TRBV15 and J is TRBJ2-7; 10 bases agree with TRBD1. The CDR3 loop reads CATSREGTGDSEQYF. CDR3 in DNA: TGTGCCACCAGCAGAGAAGGGACAGGGGATAGCGAGCAGTACTTC.